This T cell receptor beta chain was identified during a study of T cell changes during pregnancy in multiple sclerosis. Some clones are missing from TCRdb's copy, which holds only in-frame ones; the method was immunoSEQ multiplex PCR. The repertoire holds tens of thousands of clones, with over 90% as singletons. The TCR comes from a female donor with multiple sclerosis, enrolled in a pregnancy study. The input for sequencing was CD8+ T cells from peripheral blood mononuclear cells, taken in the third trimester of pregnancy.

CDR3 residues: CASSDSASYEQYF. The CDR3 DNA reads as TGTGCCAGCAGTGACTCAGCTTCCTACGAGCAGTACTTC. This rearrangement joins TRBV27 to TRBJ2-7, with D uncertain. The germline gives CDR1 MNHEY, CDR2 SMNVEV (reference sequence). The CDR3 is 13 residues long. The V end lost 5 bases, the J end lost 1 base, and 9 bases lay between the germline ends.